This T cell receptor (beta chain) was profiled in a study of T cell responses to AZD1222 COVID-19 vaccine. Between the trimmed V and J ends, which lost 5 bases and 7 bases, there was a span of 14 bases. The germline V gene has CDR1 SEHNR and CDR2 FQNEAQ (reference sequence). The CDR3 sequence is 14 residues long. Assay used: immunoSEQ multiplex PCR; TCRdb lists only in-frame clones, some missing. This repertoire shows 130,000 or so clones, 75% to 95% found once; its top ten account for around 7.8%. This receptor was obtained from an adult in good health. This chain links TRBV7-9 with TRBJ1-4; possibly TRBD1 for D (5 bases). This specimen was peripheral blood, taken on day 0 of AZD1222 vaccination. Written as DNA, the CDR3 is TGTGCCAGCAGCCCCCGGGGCGAGGGTGAAAAACTGTTTTTT. Its translation: CASSPRGEGEKLFF.